This TCR beta chain was found in a study of blood T cell repertoires in COVID-19. Study details: The United States, Italy and Spain provided the acute and convalescent COVID-19 samples. PBMCs, B-cell-depleted T cells, or T cells provided the cDNA or gDNA that made up the material.

V was pared by 4 bases and J by 7 bases, with 16 bases of the junction left unmatched. The germline gives CDR1 GTSNPN, CDR2 SVGIG (reference sequence). CDR3 length equals 17 residues. Per the original data handling: Scientists estimated how many nucleated cells there were by amplifying reference gene primers. Some clones are missing from TCRdb's copy, which holds only in-frame ones; the method was immunoSEQ multiplex PCR. Clonal size and the V and J genes are those of that table, whereas D and trimming came from the DNA. The table shows more than 65,000 clones, with about 76% occurring only once. This chain links TRBV30 with TRBJ1-6, with 7 positions matching TRBD1. Sequencing input: peripheral blood. The clonotype comes from a woman older than 75 with active or convalescent COVID-19. This chain's CDR3 is CAWTKPQARGRNSPLHF. CDR3 bases: TGTGCCTGGACCAAACCCCAAGCCAGGGGGAGAAATTCACCCCTCCACTTT.